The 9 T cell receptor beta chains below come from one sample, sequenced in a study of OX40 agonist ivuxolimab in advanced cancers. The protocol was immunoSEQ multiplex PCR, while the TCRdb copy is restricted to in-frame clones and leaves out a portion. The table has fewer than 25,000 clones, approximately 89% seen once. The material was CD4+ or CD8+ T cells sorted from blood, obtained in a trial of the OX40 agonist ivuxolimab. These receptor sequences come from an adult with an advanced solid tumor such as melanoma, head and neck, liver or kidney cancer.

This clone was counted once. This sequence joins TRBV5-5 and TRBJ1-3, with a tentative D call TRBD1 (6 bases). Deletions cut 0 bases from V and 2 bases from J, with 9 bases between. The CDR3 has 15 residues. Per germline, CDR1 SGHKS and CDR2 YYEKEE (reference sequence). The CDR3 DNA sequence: TGTGCCAGCAGCTTGGACAGGGCCACTGGAAACACCATATATTTT. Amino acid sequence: CASSLDRATGNTIYF.

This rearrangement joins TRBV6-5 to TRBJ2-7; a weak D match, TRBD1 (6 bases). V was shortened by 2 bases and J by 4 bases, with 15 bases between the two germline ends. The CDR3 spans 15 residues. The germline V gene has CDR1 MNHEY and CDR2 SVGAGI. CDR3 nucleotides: TGTGCCAGCAGTTACCGGGGCCACCAGGGGTACGAGCAGTACTTC. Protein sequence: CASSYRGHQGYEQYF.

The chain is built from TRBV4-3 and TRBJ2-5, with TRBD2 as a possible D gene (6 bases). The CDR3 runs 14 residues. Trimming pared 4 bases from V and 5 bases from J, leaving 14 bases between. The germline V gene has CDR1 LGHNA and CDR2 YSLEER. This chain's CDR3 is CASSPGLAGETQYF. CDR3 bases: TGCGCCAGCAGCCCGGGACTGGCGGGGGAGACCCAGTACTTC.

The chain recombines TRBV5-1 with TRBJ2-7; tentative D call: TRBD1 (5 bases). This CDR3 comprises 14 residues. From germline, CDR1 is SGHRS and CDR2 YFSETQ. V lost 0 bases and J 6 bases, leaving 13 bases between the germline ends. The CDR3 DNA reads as TGCGCCAGCAGCTTGGCCCAGGGTACGGGCGAGCAGTACTTC. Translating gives CASSLAQGTGEQYF. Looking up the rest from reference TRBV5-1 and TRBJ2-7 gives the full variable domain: KAGVTQTPRYLIKTRGQQVTLSCSPISGHRSVSWYQQTPGQGLQFLFEYFSETQRNKGNFPGRFSGRQFSNSRSEMNVSTLELGDSALYLCASSLAQGTGEQYFGPGTRLTVT.

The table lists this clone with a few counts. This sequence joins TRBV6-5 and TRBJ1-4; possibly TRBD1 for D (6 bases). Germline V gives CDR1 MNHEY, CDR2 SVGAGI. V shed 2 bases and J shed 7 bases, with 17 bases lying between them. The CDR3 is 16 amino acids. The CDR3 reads CASSYQQTGTGEKLFF. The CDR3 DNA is TGTGCCAGCAGTTACCAACAAACAGGGACGGGTGAAAAACTGTTTTTT.

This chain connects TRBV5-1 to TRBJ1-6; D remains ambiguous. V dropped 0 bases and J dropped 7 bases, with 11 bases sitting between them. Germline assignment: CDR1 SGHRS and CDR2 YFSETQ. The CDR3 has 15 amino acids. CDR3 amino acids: CASSLDAHSNSPLHF. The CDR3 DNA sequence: TGCGCCAGCAGCTTGGATGCCCACTCCAATTCACCCCTCCACTTT.

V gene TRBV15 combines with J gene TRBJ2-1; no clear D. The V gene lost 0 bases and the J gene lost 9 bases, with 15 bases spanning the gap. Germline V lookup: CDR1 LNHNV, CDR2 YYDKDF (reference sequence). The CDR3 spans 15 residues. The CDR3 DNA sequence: TGTGCCACCAGCAGAGATCGGAGTGGTCAAGGTGAGCAGTTCTTC. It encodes CATSRDRSGQGEQFF.

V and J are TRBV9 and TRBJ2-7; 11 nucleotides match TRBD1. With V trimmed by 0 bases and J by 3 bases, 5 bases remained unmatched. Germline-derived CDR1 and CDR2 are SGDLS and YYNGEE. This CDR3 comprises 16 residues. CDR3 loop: CASSVAEGQGGYEQYF. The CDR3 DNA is TGTGCCAGCAGCGTAGCTGAGGGACAGGGGGGCTACGAGCAGTACTTC.

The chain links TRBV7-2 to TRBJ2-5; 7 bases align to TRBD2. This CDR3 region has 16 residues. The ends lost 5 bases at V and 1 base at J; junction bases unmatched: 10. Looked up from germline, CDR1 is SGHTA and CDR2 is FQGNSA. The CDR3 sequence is CASSPPRLAGQETQYF. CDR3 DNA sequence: TGTGCCAGCAGCCCCCCCCGTTTAGCGGGCCAAGAGACCCAGTACTTC.